Below, one TCR beta chain is given with its context. Its specificity is unknown. PCR employed 60 Vbeta and 13 Jbeta primers. The table came from immunoSEQ multiplex PCR; TCRdb's copy has only in-frame clones and leaves some out. The table includes 120,000 to 150,000 clones, about 72% detected once. This record comes from a study of cytomegalovirus exposure and HLA in healthy donors. Notes on the study in general: Common viral pathogens seemed to be connected with several of the most significant clusters, according to a later analysis. In a later analysis, across HLA loci, associated TCR counts were highest for DRB1, lowest for HLA-C.

The sequence was obtained from a man aged 55 to 70 in good health and CMV-seronegative. Sequenced input: PBMCs.

The CDR3 loop reads CASSSGTRTGGTEAFF. The CDR3 region has the DNA TGTGCCAGCAGCTCCGGGACACGGACAGGGGGAACTGAAGCTTTCTTT. The V gene is TRBV5-4, the J gene TRBJ1-1, with TRBD1 matching 10 bases. This CDR3 has 16 residues. With V trimmed by 3 bases and J by 5 bases, 10 bases remained unmatched. Germline V gene sequence: CDR1 SGHNT, CDR2 YYREEE (reference sequence).